The sample holds one count of the clone carrying this T cell receptor (beta chain). What it recognizes is unknown. This sample is drawn from a study of cytomegalovirus exposure and HLA in healthy donors. Study outcomes and limitations: Among TCR beta chains, those listed as cytomegalovirus-associated numbered around 160.

Assay used: immunoSEQ multiplex PCR; TCRdb lists only in-frame clones, some missing. Here the sample spans around 160,000 clones, around 90% being singletons. V was pared by 2 bases and J by 7 bases, with 9 bases of the junction left unmatched. Germline V gene data show CDR1 as SGHVS and CDR2 as FNYEAQ. This CDR3 spans 16 amino acids. The sequenced sample consisted of PBMCs. The chain uses TRBV7-6 and TRBJ2-2, with TRBD2 identical over 8 bases. This clonotype was obtained from a woman aged 18-29 years in good health and CMV-seropositive. The CDR3 region is CASSLSLRGGHGELFF. The CDR3 coding sequence is TGTGCCAGCAGCTTATCGTTACGGGGGGGGCACGGGGAGCTGTTTTTT.